The source of this T cell receptor beta chain is a study of shared clonotypes between healthy human individuals. Study-wide results and caveats: Estimated clonotype richness was generally higher in naive than memory subsets. Lower generation probabilities were found for non-shared clonotypes than for those shared by all four donors.

The authors split each subset's genomic DNA evenly across several immunoSEQ plates. The protocol was immunoSEQ multiplex PCR, while the TCRdb copy is restricted to in-frame clones and leaves out a portion. The sample shows 760,000 or so clones, approximately 96% of them seen only once. Terminally differentiated effector memory CD45RA+ cells were excluded from the naive CD8 cells, which were CD45RO-negative and positively selected for CCR7. Those who donated were healthy HIV-negative adults, with no recent acute infections or vaccinations reported. Note on this clone: The antigen remains unidentified.

The CDR3 loop spans 17 amino acids. The germline V gene encodes CDR1 LGHNA and CDR2 YSLEER. V was trimmed by 0 bases and J by 0 bases, leaving 11 bases between them. The clonotype comes from a man younger than 45 in good health. The chain employs TRBV4-3 and TRBJ1-4; D may be TRBD1 (5 bases). What was sequenced was naive CD8+ T cells sorted from blood. The CDR3, as DNA: TGCGCCAGCAGCCAAGATATAAGAGGGGCAACTAATGAAAAACTGTTTTTT. Translation gives CASSQDIRGATNEKLFF.